This T cell receptor (beta chain) was obtained from a study of CD8 T cells in Susac syndrome. Study observations and caveats: It was acknowledged in the study that the number of individuals who were included in its TCR sequencing and HLA analysis was relatively small.

After extraction with the RNeasy kit, roughly 0.45 to 1 ug of the RNA was reverse transcribed using random hexamers. TCRdb re-called the immunoSEQ multiplex PCR reads with MiXCR, one entry per CDR3 protein. The sample carries some 200,000 distinct CDR3 sequences, 90% to 95% recorded once. Negative isolation was used for CD8+ and CD4+ T cells and FACS enrichment for TEMRA cells. Germline V gene data show CDR1 as SQVTM and CDR2 as ANQGSEA. V lost 7 bases, J lost 4 bases, and 13 bases lay in between. The CDR3 totals 12 residues. In the case of this clonotype: Its antigen is undetermined.

The V and J genes are TRBV29-1 and TRBJ1-2; D is perhaps TRBD1 (6 bases). The sample taken for sequencing was CD4+ T cells from PBMCs. This clonotype was obtained from a human donor with multiple sclerosis. Here the CDR3 reads CSATGQTYGYTF. DNA for the CDR3: TGCAGCGCCACAGGACAGACCTATGGCTACACCTTC. The complete variable domain, with remaining parts taken from reference TRBV29-1 and TRBJ1-2, reads SAVISQKPSRDICQRGTSLTIQCQVDSQVTMMFWYRQQPGQSLTLIATANQGSEATYESGFVIDKFPISRPNLTFSTLTVSNMSPEDSSIYLCSATGQTYGYTFGSGTRLTVV.